This T cell receptor (beta chain) was profiled in a study of T-cell memory formation after mild COVID-19. Whole-study results and caveats: Contracting CD4+ clones lay largely in CM and EM, with CD8+ ones residing in EMRA.

Turning to this clonotype: Its target is not known.

This CDR3 comprises 17 residues. Losses at the gene ends were 4 bases for V and 8 bases for J; bases not matched to a gene: 10. Germline CDR1 LGHDT, CDR2 YNNKEL (reference sequence). The TCR alpha and TCR beta cDNA libraries, bearing sample barcodes and UMIs, were generated by 5'RACE using constant-segment primers. One entry per CDR3 protein, called by TCRdb with MiXCR from the 5' RACE reads. The data hold approximately 400,000 distinct CDR3 sequences, with about 24% observed a single time. This clonotype originated in an adult woman who had mild COVID-19 (a few samples of this study predate the infection). Cell type and time point are not known. The sequencing input was PBMCs or a T cell subset sorted from them (not recorded which). The V gene is TRBV3-1, the J gene TRBJ2-1; 14 bases match TRBD2. CDR3 residues: CASSPIGLAGGSYEQFF. DNA of the CDR3: TGTGCCAGCAGCCCCATAGGACTAGCGGGAGGTAGCTATGAGCAGTTCTTC.